The 27 T cell receptor beta chains below all came from one sample that was sequenced in a study of cytomegalovirus exposure and HLA in healthy donors. Primers included in the PCR were 60 Vbeta and 13 Jbeta primers. TCRdb keeps only in-frame clones here, not all; method: immunoSEQ multiplex PCR. The data show approximately 190,000 clones, over 65% seen once. What was sequenced was PBMCs. Receptors were obtained from a man aged 35 to 55 in good health and CMV-seropositive.

The gene calls are TRBV5-1 and TRBJ2-5; maybe TRBD1 (6 bases). V lost 4 bases to trimming and J lost 5 bases, with 15 bases between them. The CDR3 contains 14 residues. Per the germline V gene, CDR1 is SGHRS and CDR2 is YFSETQ. CDR3 sequence reads: CASSPTWGLETQYF. The CDR3 nucleotides are TGCGCCAGCAGCCCGACTTGGGGGCTGGAGACCCAGTACTTC.

The gene calls are TRBV21-1 and TRBJ2-3; the D call TRBD1 from the table was never checked on the DNA. TRBV21-1 constitutes a pseudogene. The CDR3 sequence is 15 residues long. CDR3 sequence reads: CASSNQGRRTDTQYF. The CDR3 nucleotides read TGTGCCAGCAGCAACCAGGGGAGACGGACAGATACGCAGTATTTT.

The V and J genes are TRBV7-3 and TRBJ2-1, with 7 nucleotides matching TRBD2. The germline CDR1 and CDR2 sequences are SGHTA and FQGTGA. V trimming: 1 base; J trimming: 9 bases; junction bases outside the gene matches: 9. CDR3 length: 15 residues. The CDR3 is CASSLMGGREGEQFF. The CDR3 bases are TGTGCCAGCAGCTTAATGGGGGGGAGGGAAGGTGAGCAGTTCTTC.

This chain uses TRBV6-5 with TRBJ2-7, with 9 bases identical to TRBD1. The CDR3 is made up of 13 amino acids. V dropped 7 bases and J dropped 2; count of bases not matched to a gene: 3. The germline gives CDR1 MNHEY, CDR2 SVGAGI. The CDR3 region has the DNA TGTGCCAGCACTCGGGACAGGGCCTACGAGCAGTACTTC. Translation: CASTRDRAYEQYF.

The rearrangement links TRBV15 to TRBJ2-3; 10 positions match TRBD1. The V and J ends lost 3 bases and 5 bases, in that order; junction bases with no gene match: 17. Germline CDR1 reads LNHNV; CDR2 reads YYDKDF (reference sequence). The CDR3 has 19 amino acids. CDR3 in amino acids: CATSRGWTSRQGAGDTQYF. The DNA for the CDR3 is TGTGCCACCAGCAGGGGGTGGACGTCGCGACAGGGGGCCGGAGATACGCAGTATTTT.

J is TRBJ2-1 and V is TRBV18; 11 bases align to TRBD1. With V trimmed by 5 bases and J by 6 bases, 6 bases remained unmatched. Germline CDR1 and CDR2: KGHSH and LQKENI. The CDR3 has 15 amino acids. CDR3 in amino acids: CASSFSGTGGNEQFF. Here the CDR3 DNA reads TGTGCCAGCTCATTCTCCGGGACAGGGGGCAATGAGCAGTTCTTC.

This sequence joins TRBV5-1 and TRBJ1-1; possible D gene TRBD1, 6 bases. The ends were cut back, 3 bases at V and 3 bases at J, with 12 bases in the middle. Looked up from germline, CDR1 is SGHRS and CDR2 is YFSETQ. The CDR3 consists of 14 residues. CDR3 sequence (DNA): TGCGCCAGCAGCTCTTCTCAGGGGTACACTGAAGCTTTCTTT. It is translated as CASSSSQGYTEAFF.

CDR3 protein: CAGDSAGGSEAFF. The DNA for the CDR3 is TGTGCCGGGGACTCGGCAGGGGGATCTGAAGCTTTCTTT. The chain employs TRBV30 and TRBJ1-1; 7 bases align to TRBD1. The CDR3 is made up of 13 amino acids. Trimming cost V 8 bases and J 6 bases; bases outside gene matches: 12. Germline CDR1 and CDR2: GTSNPN and SVGIG (reference sequence).

The gene calls are TRBV21-1 and TRBJ2-6; no DNA check was done on the table's D call, TRBD2. TRBV21-1 is an annotated pseudogene. This CDR3 contains 19 residues. The CDR3 DNA sequence: TGTGCCAGCAGCAAACGGAGTAGCGGGGGGGCCTCTGGGGCCAACGTCCTGACTTTC. Its translation is CASSKRSSGGASGANVLTF.

The chain carries TRBV5-6 and TRBJ1-1; 9 bases map to TRBD1. The CDR3 sequence is 15 residues long. CDR1 is SGHDT and CDR2 is YYEEEE in the germline V gene. Germline trimming cut 2 bases from V and 4 bases from J; bases unmatched to any gene: 6. The CDR3 DNA follows: TGTGCCAGCAGCTTAACCACAGGGGGCTCCACTGAAGCTTTCTTT. Amino acids: CASSLTTGGSTEAFF. Based on the CDR3 plus reference TRBV5-6 and TRBJ1-1, the full variable domain is DAGVTQSPTHLIKTRGQQVTLRCSPKSGHDTVSWYQQALGQGPQFIFQYYEEEERQRGNFPDRFSGHQFPNYSSELNVNALLLGDSALYLCASSLTTGGSTEAFFGQGTRLTVV.

This clone was seen a single time. The CDR3 reads CASSRKPGQGNYGYTF. The DNA of the CDR3 is TGTGCCAGCAGCCGCAAACCGGGACAGGGGAACTATGGCTACACCTTC. The chain joins TRBV2 to TRBJ1-2; 10 bases agree with TRBD1. The trim removed 6 bases at V and 2 bases at J, leaving 9 bases unmatched. This CDR3 region has 16 residues. Germline V gene data show CDR1 as SNHLY and CDR2 as FYNNEI.

The chain combines TRBV25-1 with TRBJ1-1, with TRBD1 identical over 7 bases. The J segment lost 4 bases and the V segment lost 5 bases, leaving 10 bases of the junction unmatched. Per the germline V gene, CDR1 is MGHDK and CDR2 is SYGVNS. The length of the CDR3 is 15 residues. In DNA, the CDR3 is TGTGCCAGCAGTAGTTTAACAGGGGTGGGCACTGAAGCTTTCTTT. It translates to CASSSLTGVGTEAFF. The whole variable domain, remainder taken from reference TRBV25-1 and TRBJ1-1, is EADIYQTPRYLVIGTGKKITLECSQTMGHDKMYWYQQDPGMELHLIHYSYGVNSTEKGDLSSESTVSRIRTEHFPLTLESARPSHTSQYLCASSSLTGVGTEAFFGQGTRLTVV.

The chain is built from TRBV2 and TRBJ2-7; TRBD1 matches 9 bases. The length of the CDR3 is 13 residues. Germline values: CDR1 SNHLY, CDR2 FYNNEI. Losses at the gene ends were 8 bases for V and 3 bases for J; bases not matched to a gene: 5. The CDR3 nucleotides are TGTGCCAGCTCGACAGGGGGTAACTACGAGCAGTACTTC. It yields the protein CASSTGGNYEQYF.

A single count supports this clone. The chain carries TRBV27 and TRBJ1-3; 9 positions match TRBD1. The CDR3 runs to 17 residues. V shed 6 bases and J 2 bases; nucleotides not matched to a gene: 11. Germline CDR1 reads MNHEY; CDR2 reads SMNVEV (reference sequence). As DNA, the CDR3 is TGTGCCAGCAGGACCCTCCGGGACAGGGTACCTGGAAACACCATATATTTT. It specifies CASRTLRDRVPGNTIYF.

The chain is built from TRBV6-5 and TRBJ2-7; the match to TRBD2 covers 7 bases. The germline V gene has CDR1 MNHEY and CDR2 SVGAGI. The CDR3 totals 15 residues. V shed 7 bases and J 2 bases; nucleotides not matched to a gene: 11. Here the CDR3 reads CASNTGGTAPYEQYF. DNA for the CDR3: TGTGCCAGCAACACGGGGGGAACGGCCCCCTACGAGCAGTACTTC.

This rearrangement joins TRBV5-1 to TRBJ2-3; D may be TRBD1 (6 bases). There are 14 residues in the CDR3. The V and J ends lost 5 bases and 3 bases respectively, with 13 bases between them. Germline V lookup: CDR1 SGHRS, CDR2 YFSETQ. CDR3: CASSFAQGTDTQYF. The CDR3 DNA follows: TGCGCCAGCAGTTTCGCCCAGGGGACAGATACGCAGTATTTT. Combining the CDR3 with reference TRBV5-1 and TRBJ2-3 gives the whole variable domain KAGVTQTPRYLIKTRGQQVTLSCSPISGHRSVSWYQQTPGQGLQFLFEYFSETQRNKGNFPGRFSGRQFSNSRSEMNVSTLELGDSALYLCASSFAQGTDTQYFGPGTRLTVL.

The genes are TRBV19 and TRBJ1-2; D uncertain. Germline assignment: CDR1 LNHDA and CDR2 SQIVND (reference sequence). The CDR3 extends over 20 amino acids. V lost 5 bases to trimming and J lost 1 base, with 29 bases between them. The DNA for the CDR3 is TGTGCCAGTAGTGCCACAATCGCGGTAGTACCCCGACTTGTTAACTATGGCTACACCTTC. It codes for CASSATIAVVPRLVNYGYTF.

This rearrangement joins TRBV5-6 to TRBJ2-7, with D possibly being TRBD1 (6 bases). Trimming took 4 bases from V and 2 from J, leaving 10 bases between them. The CDR3 totals 13 residues. In germline, CDR1 is SGHDT, CDR2 YYEEEE. DNA of the CDR3: TGTGCCAGCAGCCCCCAGGGGCCCTACGAGCAGTACTTC. Translating gives CASSPQGPYEQYF.

This clone was found a few times. The chain recombines TRBV25-1 with TRBJ2-1; maybe TRBD2 (5 bases). Trimming left V 3 bases short and J 1 base short, with 10 bases between. Germline CDR1 is MGHDK and CDR2 is SYGVNS. The CDR3 sequence is 15 residues long. The CDR3 sequence: CASSEGGRSYNEQFF. The CDR3, as DNA: TGTGCCAGCAGTGAGGGTGGGAGATCCTACAATGAGCAGTTCTTC. The variable domain in full, completed from reference TRBV25-1 and TRBJ2-1, reads EADIYQTPRYLVIGTGKKITLECSQTMGHDKMYWYQQDPGMELHLIHYSYGVNSTEKGDLSSESTVSRIRTEHFPLTLESARPSHTSQYLCASSEGGRSYNEQFFGPGTRLTVL.

CDR3 nucleotides: TGTGCCAGCAGCTTTGGGGACACAGCAACTAATGAAAAACTGTTTTTT. Translation: CASSFGDTATNEKLFF. This chain uses TRBV5-5 with TRBJ1-4; a weak D match, TRBD1 (6 bases). The CDR3 totals 16 residues. Trimming left V 2 bases short and J 0 bases short, with 11 bases between. Germline V gene sequence: CDR1 SGHKS, CDR2 YYEKEE (reference sequence).

The chain couples TRBV25-1 to TRBJ2-5, with a weak D call TRBD1 (5 bases). Germline CDR1 and CDR2: MGHDK and SYGVNS. Trimming left V 0 bases short and J 7 bases short, with 12 bases between. The CDR3 has 14 residues. This chain's CDR3 is CASSEYLQGGTQYF. The CDR3 DNA reads as TGTGCCAGCAGTGAATATCTCCAGGGTGGGACCCAGTACTTC. Supplemented by reference TRBV25-1 and TRBJ2-5, the full variable domain reads EADIYQTPRYLVIGTGKKITLECSQTMGHDKMYWYQQDPGMELHLIHYSYGVNSTEKGDLSSESTVSRIRTEHFPLTLESARPSHTSQYLCASSEYLQGGTQYFGPGTRLLVL.

CDR3 sequence reads: CASSLSGTTYEQYF. The CDR3 nucleotides read TGTGCCAGCAGCTTATCCGGGACTACCTACGAGCAGTACTTC. The chain combines TRBV11-3 with TRBJ2-7; 7 bases map to TRBD2. CDR1 SGHNT and CDR2 YENEEA come from the germline V gene. V was clipped by 2 bases and J by 2 bases; unmatched bases: 3. The CDR3 consists of 14 residues.

Here the CDR3 DNA reads TGTGCCAGCAGTTACTCGGGACAGGGAGGTCGCGGCTACACCTTC. Encoded protein: CASSYSGQGGRGYTF. The rearrangement joins TRBV6-5 to TRBJ1-2, with 9 bases that match TRBD1. CDR3 length equals 15 residues. The germline gives CDR1 MNHEY, CDR2 SVGAGI. V dropped 0 bases and J dropped 8; count of bases not matched to a gene: 7.

This rearrangement joins TRBV4-3 to TRBJ1-1; D gene ambiguous. The V gene lost 0 bases and the J gene lost 0 bases, with 5 bases spanning the gap. Germline V gene data show CDR1 as LGHNA and CDR2 as YSLEER. This CDR3 has 14 amino acids. CDR3 loop: CASSQDRMNTEAFF. The CDR3 DNA sequence: TGCGCCAGCAGCCAAGACAGAATGAACACTGAAGCTTTCTTT.

This clone showed up just a few times. The chain is built from TRBV7-3 and TRBJ2-3; 8 bases map to TRBD1. This CDR3 has 15 residues. The ends lost 3 bases at V and 4 bases at J; junction bases unmatched: 6. Per germline, CDR1 SGHTA and CDR2 FQGTGA. DNA for the CDR3: TGTGCCAGCAGCTTGTCAGGGGGCGGAGCAGATACGCAGTATTTT. It encodes CASSLSGGGADTQYF.

This clone occurred a few times. The chain employs TRBV21-1 and TRBJ2-2; TRBD2 was called by the table and not checked on the DNA. TRBV21-1 is reported as a pseudogene. This CDR3 region has 15 residues. CDR3 region: CASSNPAGVRGELFF. The CDR3 nucleotides are TGTGCCAGCAGCAATCCAGCGGGAGTCCGCGGGGAGCTGTTTTTT.

The rearrangement links TRBV12-1 to TRBJ2-4; the DNA was not used to check the table's D call, TRBD2. TRBV12-1 is an annotated pseudogene. The CDR3 is 15 residues long. This CDR3 is CASSSRVETKNIQYF. The CDR3 nucleotides read TGTGCCAGCAGCTCGCGGGTAGAAACCAAAAACATTCAGTACTTC.